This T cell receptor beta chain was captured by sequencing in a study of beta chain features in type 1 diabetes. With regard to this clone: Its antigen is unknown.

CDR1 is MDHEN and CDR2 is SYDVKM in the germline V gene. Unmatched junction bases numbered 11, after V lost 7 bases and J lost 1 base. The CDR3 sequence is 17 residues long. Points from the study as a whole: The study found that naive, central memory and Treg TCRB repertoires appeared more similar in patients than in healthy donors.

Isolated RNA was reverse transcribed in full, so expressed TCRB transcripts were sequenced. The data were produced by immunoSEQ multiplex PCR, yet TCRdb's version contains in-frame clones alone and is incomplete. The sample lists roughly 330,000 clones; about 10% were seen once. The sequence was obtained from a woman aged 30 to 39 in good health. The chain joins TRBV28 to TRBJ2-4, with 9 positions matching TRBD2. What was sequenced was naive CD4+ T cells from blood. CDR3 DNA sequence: TGTGCCAGCATGAGGATAGCGGGAGATCACGCCAAAAACATTCAGTACTTC. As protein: CASMRIAGDHAKNIQYF.